The 4 T cell receptor beta chains presented below share a single source sample, sequenced in a study of cytomegalovirus exposure and HLA in healthy donors. In the PCR, 60 Vbeta and 13 Jbeta primers were used. Profiled with immunoSEQ multiplex PCR; TCRdb holds only in-frame clones, not every one. The data show 90,000 to 120,000 clones, about 79% seen once. The specimen sequenced was PBMCs. The receptors were gathered from a woman aged 18-29 years in good health and CMV-seronegative.

V and J are TRBV14 and TRBJ1-2, with 8 nucleotides matching TRBD1. Germline V CDR1 and CDR2: SGHDN, FVKESK. J gave up 1 base and V 3 bases, and 4 bases lay outside the gene matches. The length of the CDR3 is 15 residues. CDR3 DNA: TGTGCCAGCAGCCATAGGACAGGGCGTAACTATGGCTACACCTTC. Amino acid sequence: CASSHRTGRNYGYTF.

The chain couples TRBV4-3 to TRBJ2-1; weak D call: TRBD2 (5 bases). This CDR3 comprises 13 residues. Deletions cut 4 bases from V and 6 bases from J, with 10 bases between. Germline lookup yields CDR1 LGHNA and CDR2 YSLEER. The DNA of the CDR3 is TGCGCCAGCAGCCGCTCCGAGGGCAATGAGCAGTTCTTC. It codes for CASSRSEGNEQFF.

The rearrangement uses TRBV11-2 and TRBJ2-7; TRBD1 is a possible D gene (7 bases). The V gene's germline CDR1 is SGHAT and CDR2 FQNNGV. The CDR3 covers 13 residues. Trimming left V 2 bases short and J 11 bases short, with 16 bases between. DNA of the CDR3: TGTGCCAGCAGCTTAACGAGGGGGGACAGTGAGTACTTC. This encodes CASSLTRGDSEYF.

The chain carries TRBV9 and TRBJ2-7; 10 bases fit TRBD2. The V segment lost 2 bases and the J segment 4 bases; nucleotides outside the gene matches: 6. This CDR3 has 15 amino acids. Germline V gives CDR1 SGDLS, CDR2 YYNGEE. The CDR3 here is CASSVTPGLAYEQYF. CDR3 coding DNA: TGTGCCAGCAGCGTCACACCGGGACTAGCGTACGAGCAGTACTTC.